These 29 T cell receptor beta chains originate from one sample sequenced in a study of control samples from healthy donors and cancer patients. Generated by immunoSEQ multiplex PCR, the TCRdb table keeps only in-frame clones and is missing some. The sample lists over 100,000 clones, approximately 90% occurring once. The sample taken for sequencing was blood. The receptors originated from a woman between 50 and 59 years old in good health.

This chain joins TRBV4-1 and TRBJ1-2; no definite D call. Germline V gene data show CDR1 as MGHRA and CDR2 as YSYEKL. V lost 0 bases to trimming and J lost 4 bases, with 9 bases between them. This CDR3 spans 14 amino acids. The CDR3 is CASSQETRIYGYTF. DNA of the CDR3: TGCGCCAGCAGCCAAGAAACAAGGATCTATGGCTACACCTTC.

The chain carries TRBV28 and TRBJ1-2, with 8 bases lining up with TRBD1. With V trimmed by 10 bases and J by 2 bases, 3 bases remained unmatched. Germline-derived CDR1 and CDR2 are MDHEN and SYDVKM. This CDR3 has 12 residues. CDR3 sequence: CATRGQNYGYTF. In DNA form, the CDR3 reads TGTGCCACCAGGGGGCAGAACTATGGCTACACCTTC.

This clone was counted only a few times. V and J are TRBV5-4 and TRBJ2-1; possible D gene TRBD1, 5 bases. This CDR3 has 16 residues. Germline lookup yields CDR1 SGHNT and CDR2 YYREEE (reference sequence). V lost 4 bases and J lost 7, with 21 bases in between. In DNA, the CDR3 is TGTGCCAGCAGCGGGAAGGGGTGGGGTAGAGAAAATGAGCAGTTCTTC. Encoded protein: CASSGKGWGRENEQFF.

The J gene is TRBJ2-1, the V gene TRBV21-1. TRBV21-1 is tagged as a pseudogene. This CDR3 region has 17 residues. Written as DNA, the CDR3 is TGTGCCAGCAGCAACCTGGAACTTTCCGACGGTCACAATGAGCAGTTCTTC. Its protein product is CASSNLELSDGHNEQFF.

The chain couples TRBV30 to TRBJ1-1; D is uncertain. The CDR3 loop spans 14 amino acids. CDR1 and CDR2 from the germline V gene are GTSNPN and SVGIG (reference sequence). Trimming took off 1 base at V and 1 base at J, with 10 bases between the two ends. CDR3 coding DNA: TGTGCCTGGAGTGGACCCCCGGAGAACACTGAAGCTTTCTTT. This encodes CAWSGPPENTEAFF.

The genes are TRBV18 and TRBJ2-3, with 7 bases matching TRBD1. CDR1 KGHSH and CDR2 LQKENI come from the germline V gene. The CDR3 loop spans 12 amino acids. With V trimmed by 3 bases and J by 7 bases, 1 base remained unmatched. CDR3 amino acids: CASSPGQYTQYF. CDR3 in DNA: TGTGCCAGCTCACCGGGACAGTATACGCAGTATTTT.

The V call is TRBV14, the J call TRBJ2-1, with a weak D call TRBD1 (5 bases). CDR1 and CDR2 (germline): SGHDN, FVKESK. V lost 0 bases to trimming and J lost 10 bases, with 19 bases between them. CDR3 length: 16 amino acids. The CDR3 DNA sequence: TGTGCCAGCAGCCAAGAAGGGGCCTCTCGGATTTGGGAGCAGTTCTTC. Translation: CASSQEGASRIWEQFF.

V gene TRBV10-3 combines with J gene TRBJ2-1; D not certain. CDR1 ENHRY and CDR2 SYGVKD come from the germline V gene. Trimming stripped 3 bases from V and 7 bases from J, with 13 bases between. CDR3 size: 14 residues. CDR3 loop: CAISEEGILNEQFF. The CDR3 nucleotides read TGTGCCATCAGTGAAGAAGGGATTTTGAATGAGCAGTTCTTC.

This clone has a handful of counts. This rearrangement joins TRBV2 to TRBJ1-2; D is ambiguous. Trimming stripped 4 bases from V and 1 base from J, with 13 bases between. The CDR3 spans 15 residues. Germline CDR1 reads SNHLY; CDR2 reads FYNNEI. The CDR3 region is CASSAFRKFNYGYTF. In DNA form, the CDR3 reads TGTGCCAGCAGTGCCTTCAGGAAATTTAACTATGGCTACACCTTC.

The table lists this clone with a count of one. The chain combines TRBV3-1 (or the pseudogene TRBV3-2) with TRBJ1-1; D gene ambiguous. V lost 0 bases to trimming and J lost 0 bases, with 5 bases between them. CDR1 is LGHDT, CDR2 YNNKEL, per germline (reference sequence). This CDR3 is 14 amino acids long. The CDR3 coding sequence is TGTGCCAGCAGCCAAGATACCGTGAACACTGAAGCTTTCTTT. Amino acid sequence: CASSQDTVNTEAFF.

The chain is built from TRBV18 and TRBJ2-7; D is perhaps TRBD1 or TRBD2 (5 bases each). V was shortened by 3 bases and J by 6 bases, with 15 bases between the two germline ends. The CDR3 runs 14 residues. Germline values: CDR1 KGHSH, CDR2 LQKENI. In DNA, the CDR3 is TGTGCCAGCTCACCGAGGCAGGGACCGCGCGAGCAGTACTTC. Translating gives CASSPRQGPREQYF. Combining the CDR3 with reference TRBV18 and TRBJ2-7 gives the whole variable domain NAGVMQNPRHLVRRRGQEARLRCSPMKGHSHVYWYRQLPEEGLKFMVYLQKENIIDESGMPKERFSAEFPKEGPSILRIQQVVRGDSAAYFCASSPRQGPREQYFGPGTRLTVT.

The V and J genes are TRBV3-1 (or the pseudogene TRBV3-2) and TRBJ1-2, with 7 positions matching TRBD1. Germline V gene lookup returns CDR1 LGHDT and CDR2 YNNKEL (reference sequence). The CDR3 contains 11 residues. V shed 4 bases, J shed 11 bases, and the junction held 4 bases outside the gene matches. CDR3 sequence: CASSPGGVYTF. The CDR3 DNA reads as TGTGCCAGCAGCCCAGGGGGGGTGTACACCTTC.

A remark on this clone: The sample contains more than one DNA sequence encoding this CDR3. The chain couples TRBV2 to TRBJ1-6; the D gene is possibly TRBD1 (5 bases). This CDR3 contains 14 residues. Germline loops: CDR1 SNHLY, CDR2 FYNNEI. The V end was cut by 4 bases, the J end by 7 bases, with 11 bases between. Here the CDR3 reads CASSAGTGNSPLHF. The CDR3 DNA is TGTGCCAGCAGTGCGGGTACAGGAAATTCACCCCTCCACTTT.

The rearrangement links TRBV30 to TRBJ2-3, with TRBD1 identical over 7 bases. The V gene's germline CDR1 is GTSNPN and CDR2 SVGIG (reference sequence). The trim removed 0 bases at V and 2 bases at J, leaving 8 bases unmatched. The length of the CDR3 is 16 residues. The DNA of the CDR3 is TGTGCCTGGAGTGTATTAGGGACAGCTTCCACAGATACGCAGTATTTT. It translates to CAWSVLGTASTDTQYF.

The V and J genes are TRBV19 and TRBJ2-1, with D possibly being TRBD2 (5 bases). Trimming cost V 9 bases and J 7 bases, with 19 bases left between them. CDR1 LNHDA and CDR2 SQIVND come from the germline V gene (reference sequence). The CDR3 length is 14 residues. The CDR3 region is CASDPGGPSNEQFF. The CDR3 nucleotides are TGTGCCAGCGATCCTGGCGGGCCTTCGAATGAGCAGTTCTTC. The full variable domain, its missing parts supplied by reference TRBV19 and TRBJ2-1, is DGGITQSPKYLFRKEGQNVTLSCEQNLNHDAMYWYRQDPGQGLRLIYYSQIVNDFQKGDIAEGYSVSREKKESFPLTVTSAQKNPTAFYLCASDPGGPSNEQFFGPGTRLTVL.

The CDR3 loop reads CASSLVQGLASTDTQYF. CDR3 DNA: TGTGCCAGCAGCTTAGTACAGGGGTTGGCTAGCACAGATACGCAGTATTTT. The chain has TRBV7-9 and TRBJ2-3; 7 bases agree with TRBD1. The CDR3 spans 17 residues. Per germline, CDR1 SEHNR and CDR2 FQNEAQ (reference sequence). V was pared by 1 base and J by 0 bases, with 7 bases of the junction left unmatched.

V usage is TRBV11-2 and J usage is TRBJ2-7, with 7 bases that match TRBD2. There are 14 residues in the CDR3. V was clipped by 5 bases and J by 3 bases; unmatched bases: 7. Germline lookup yields CDR1 SGHAT and CDR2 FQNNGV. Here the CDR3 reads CASSLPGLIYEQYF. Written as DNA, the CDR3 is TGTGCCAGCAGCCTCCCGGGACTAATCTACGAGCAGTACTTC. The full variable domain, rest sourced from reference TRBV11-2 and TRBJ2-7, is EAGVAQSPRYKIIEKRQSVAFWCNPISGHATLYWYQQILGQGPKLLIQFQNNGVVDDSQLPKDRFSAERLKGVDSTLKIQPAKLEDSAVYLCASSLPGLIYEQYFGPGTRLTVT.

The chain couples TRBV5-1 to TRBJ2-3; TRBD2 might be the D (6 bases). The CDR3 consists of 14 residues. V was pared by 7 bases and J by 5 bases, with 17 bases between. The germline CDR1 and CDR2 sequences are SGHRS and YFSETQ. CDR3 nucleotides: TGCGCCAGCTCCACCCCCGGGAGCGGAGATACGCAGTATTTT. This translates into CASSTPGSGDTQYF. Drawing the rest from reference TRBV5-1 and TRBJ2-3, the complete variable domain is KAGVTQTPRYLIKTRGQQVTLSCSPISGHRSVSWYQQTPGQGLQFLFEYFSETQRNKGNFPGRFSGRQFSNSRSEMNVSTLELGDSALYLCASSTPGSGDTQYFGPGTRLTVL.

This sequence joins TRBV6-5 and TRBJ1-2; D unresolved. Germline V gene lookup returns CDR1 MNHEY and CDR2 SVGAGI. The CDR3 extends over 13 amino acids. V lost 6 bases to trimming and J lost 0 bases, with 8 bases between them. The CDR3 protein is CASRASANYGYTF. DNA for the CDR3: TGTGCCAGCAGAGCCAGCGCTAACTATGGCTACACCTTC.

Only one count was recorded for this clone. The chain couples TRBV13 to TRBJ2-1; maybe TRBD1 (5 bases). V was pared by 1 base and J by 7 bases, with 5 bases between. The CDR3 extends over 12 amino acids. The germline CDR1 and CDR2 sequences are PRHDT and FYEKMQ (reference sequence). The CDR3 region has the DNA TGTGCCAGCAGCTTAGAGGGGAATGAGCAGTTCTTC. Protein: CASSLEGNEQFF.

The gene calls are TRBV14 and TRBJ2-7; D is perhaps TRBD1 (5 bases). The germline V gene has CDR1 SGHDN and CDR2 FVKESK. This CDR3 region has 15 residues. The ends were cut back, 3 bases at V and 2 bases at J, with 14 bases in the middle. For the CDR3, the DNA is TGTGCCAGCAGCCATACACCGACAGTACCCTACGAGCAGTACTTC. It specifies CASSHTPTVPYEQYF.

V and J are TRBV3-1 (or the pseudogene TRBV3-2) and TRBJ2-5, with D perhaps being TRBD1 or TRBD2 (5 bases each). The CDR3 is 16 residues long. V shed 0 bases and J shed 5 bases, with 16 bases lying between them. Germline V gene lookup returns CDR1 LGHDT and CDR2 YNNKEL (reference sequence). CDR3 DNA sequence: TGTGCCAGCAGCCAAGATCTTGCCGGGACGGGGGAGACCCAGTACTTC. Translated, it gives CASSQDLAGTGETQYF.

The J gene is TRBJ1-4, the V gene TRBV5-6; the D gene is possibly TRBD1 (5 bases). The V and J ends lost 2 bases and 2 bases respectively, with 7 bases between them. This CDR3 has 14 residues. From germline, CDR1 is SGHDT and CDR2 YYEEEE. For the CDR3, the DNA is TGTGCCAGCAGCTTCGCAGGGACTAATGAAAAACTGTTTTTT. It specifies CASSFAGTNEKLFF. The full variable domain, completed using reference TRBV5-6 and TRBJ1-4, is DAGVTQSPTHLIKTRGQQVTLRCSPKSGHDTVSWYQQALGQGPQFIFQYYEEEERQRGNFPDRFSGHQFPNYSSELNVNALLLGDSALYLCASSFAGTNEKLFFGSGTQLSVL.

The genes are TRBV5-4 and TRBJ2-3; D not resolved. The germline gives CDR1 SGHNT, CDR2 YYREEE (reference sequence). The ends were cut back, 0 bases at V and 4 bases at J, with 9 bases in the middle. CDR3 size: 14 residues. The CDR3 spells CASSLGLRADTQYF. For the CDR3, the DNA is TGTGCCAGCAGCTTGGGATTACGTGCAGATACGCAGTATTTT.

This sequence joins TRBV25-1 and TRBJ2-2; D tentatively reads TRBD1 or TRBD2 (5 bases each). V shed 2 bases and J shed 2 bases, with 9 bases lying between them. Germline values: CDR1 MGHDK, CDR2 SYGVNS. The CDR3 is made up of 15 amino acids. The CDR3 sequence: CASSEGTVNTGELFF. The CDR3 DNA reads as TGTGCCAGCAGTGAAGGGACCGTCAACACCGGGGAGCTGTTTTTT.

The chain uses TRBV21-1 and TRBJ2-5. TRBV21-1 is tagged as a pseudogene. The CDR3 has 14 amino acids. This chain's CDR3 is CASSKVGCRETQYF. CDR3 DNA sequence: TGTGCCAGCAGCAAGGTCGGATGTAGAGAGACCCAGTACTTC.

V and J are TRBV12-3 or TRBV12-4 and TRBJ2-5; D is uncertain. The CDR3 runs 13 residues. V gave up 0 bases and J gave up 3 bases, with 5 bases separating them. This CDR3 reads CASSLAAEETQYF. CDR3 DNA sequence: TGTGCCAGCAGTTTAGCGGCAGAAGAGACCCAGTACTTC.

The chain is built from TRBV27 and TRBJ2-5; D call uncertain. The CDR3 is made up of 13 amino acids. Germline V CDR1 and CDR2: MNHEY, SMNVEV (reference sequence). The V and J ends lost 5 bases and 9 bases respectively, with 16 bases between them. CDR3: CASSTHAVSAQYF. The CDR3 DNA reads TGTGCCAGCAGTACTCATGCGGTGTCGGCCCAGTACTTC.

The rearrangement uses TRBV21-1 and TRBJ2-2. TRBV21-1 is flagged as a pseudogene. This CDR3 has 19 residues. The CDR3 coding sequence is TGTGCCAGCAGCAAAGGAGGGGCTTTTTGGTCTCCGAACACCGGGGAGCTGTTTTTT. This encodes CASSKGGAFWSPNTGELFF.